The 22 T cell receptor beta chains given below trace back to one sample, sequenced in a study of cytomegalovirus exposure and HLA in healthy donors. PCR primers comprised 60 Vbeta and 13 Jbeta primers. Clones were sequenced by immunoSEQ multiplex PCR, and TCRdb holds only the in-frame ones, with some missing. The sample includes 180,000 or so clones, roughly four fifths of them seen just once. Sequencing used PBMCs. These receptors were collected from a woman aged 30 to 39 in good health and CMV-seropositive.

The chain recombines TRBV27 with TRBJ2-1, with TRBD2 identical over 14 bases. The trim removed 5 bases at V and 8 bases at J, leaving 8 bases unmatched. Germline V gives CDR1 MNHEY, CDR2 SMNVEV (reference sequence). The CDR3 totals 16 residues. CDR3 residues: CASSGLAGGPMDEQFF. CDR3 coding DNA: TGTGCCAGCAGTGGACTAGCGGGGGGCCCCATGGATGAGCAGTTCTTC.

DNA for the CDR3: TGTGCTAGTGGCAGGGACAGTTTAAGGAATCAGCCCCAGCATTTT. Translated: CASGRDSLRNQPQHF. The chain employs TRBV12-5 and TRBJ1-5; 7 bases agree with TRBD1. This CDR3 is 15 amino acids long. CDR1 and CDR2 (germline): LGHNT, FRNRAP. Trimming at V came to 6 bases and at J to 4 bases, leaving 9 bases not matched to a gene.

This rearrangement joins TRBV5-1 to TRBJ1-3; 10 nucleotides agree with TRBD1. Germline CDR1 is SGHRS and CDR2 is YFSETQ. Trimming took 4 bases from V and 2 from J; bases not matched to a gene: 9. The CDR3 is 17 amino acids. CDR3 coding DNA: TGCGCCAGCAGCAATAAAGCAGGGACAGGGGCTGGAAACACCATATATTTT. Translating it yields CASSNKAGTGAGNTIYF.

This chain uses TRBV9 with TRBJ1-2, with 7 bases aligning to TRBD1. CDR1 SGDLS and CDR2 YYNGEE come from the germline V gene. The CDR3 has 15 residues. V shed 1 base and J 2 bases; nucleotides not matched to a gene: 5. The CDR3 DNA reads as TGTGCCAGCAGCGTACTCGCACAGGGGAACTATGGCTACACCTTC. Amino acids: CASSVLAQGNYGYTF.

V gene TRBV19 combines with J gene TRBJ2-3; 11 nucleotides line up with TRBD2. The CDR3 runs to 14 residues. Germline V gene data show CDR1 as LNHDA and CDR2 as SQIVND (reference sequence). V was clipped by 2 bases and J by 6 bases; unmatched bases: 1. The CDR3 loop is CASSILAGGDTQYF. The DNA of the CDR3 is TGTGCCAGTAGTATACTAGCGGGGGGCGATACGCAGTATTTT. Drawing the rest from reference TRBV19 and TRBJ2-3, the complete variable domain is DGGITQSPKYLFRKEGQNVTLSCEQNLNHDAMYWYRQDPGQGLRLIYYSQIVNDFQKGDIAEGYSVSREKKESFPLTVTSAQKNPTAFYLCASSILAGGDTQYFGPGTRLTVL.

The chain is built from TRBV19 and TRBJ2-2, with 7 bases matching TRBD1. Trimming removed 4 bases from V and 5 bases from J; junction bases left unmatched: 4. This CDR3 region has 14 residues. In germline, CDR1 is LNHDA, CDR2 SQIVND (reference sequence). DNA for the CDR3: TGTGCCAGTAGTAGACAGGGCACTACCGGGGAGCTGTTTTTT. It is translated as CASSRQGTTGELFF. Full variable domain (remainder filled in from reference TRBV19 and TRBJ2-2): DGGITQSPKYLFRKEGQNVTLSCEQNLNHDAMYWYRQDPGQGLRLIYYSQIVNDFQKGDIAEGYSVSREKKESFPLTVTSAQKNPTAFYLCASSRQGTTGELFFGEGSRLTVL.

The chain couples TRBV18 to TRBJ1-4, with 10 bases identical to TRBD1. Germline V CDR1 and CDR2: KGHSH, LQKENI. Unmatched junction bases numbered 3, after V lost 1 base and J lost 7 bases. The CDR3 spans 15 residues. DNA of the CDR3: TGTGCCAGCTCACCACGGACAGGGGGTGGTGAAAAACTGTTTTTT. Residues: CASSPRTGGGEKLFF.

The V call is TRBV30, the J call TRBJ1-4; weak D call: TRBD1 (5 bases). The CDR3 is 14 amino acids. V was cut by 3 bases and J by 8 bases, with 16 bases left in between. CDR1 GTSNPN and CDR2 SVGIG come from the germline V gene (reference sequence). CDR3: CAWREEGRGEKLFF. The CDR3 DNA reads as TGTGCCTGGAGGGAAGAAGGAAGGGGAGAAAAACTGTTTTTT.

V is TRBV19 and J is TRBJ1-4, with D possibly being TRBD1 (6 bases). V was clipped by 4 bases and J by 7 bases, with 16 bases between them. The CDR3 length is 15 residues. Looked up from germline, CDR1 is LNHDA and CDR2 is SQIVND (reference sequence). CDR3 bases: TGTGCCAGTAGTAATCCAGGGGTTTTGGGTGAAAAACTGTTTTTT. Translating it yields CASSNPGVLGEKLFF.

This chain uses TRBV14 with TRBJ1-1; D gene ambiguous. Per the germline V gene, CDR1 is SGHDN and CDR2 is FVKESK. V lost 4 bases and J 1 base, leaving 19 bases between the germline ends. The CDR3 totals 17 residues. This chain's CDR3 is CASSLRVGITQNTEAFF. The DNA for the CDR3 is TGTGCCAGCAGCCTTAGAGTCGGGATCACCCAGAACACTGAAGCTTTCTTT.

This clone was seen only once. The CDR3 region has the DNA TGTGCCATCAGTGTGTCCCACTCCTACGAGCAGTACTTC. This sequence encodes CAISVSHSYEQYF. The genes are TRBV10-3 and TRBJ2-7; D ambiguous. The CDR3 has 13 residues. CDR1 is ENHRY, CDR2 SYGVKD, per germline. With 4 bases removed from V and 0 bases from J, the gap between germline ends came to 7 bases.

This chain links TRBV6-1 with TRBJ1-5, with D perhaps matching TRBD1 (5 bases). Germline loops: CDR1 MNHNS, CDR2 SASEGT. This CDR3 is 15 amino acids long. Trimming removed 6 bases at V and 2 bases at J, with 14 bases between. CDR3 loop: CASRPAGEGNQPQHF. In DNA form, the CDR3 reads TGTGCCAGCAGGCCAGCGGGGGAGGGCAATCAGCCCCAGCATTTT.

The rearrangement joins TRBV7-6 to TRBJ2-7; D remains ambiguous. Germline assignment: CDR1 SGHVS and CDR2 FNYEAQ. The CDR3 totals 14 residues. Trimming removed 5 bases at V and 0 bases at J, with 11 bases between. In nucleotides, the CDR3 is TGTGCCAGCAGCCCACAACAAAGCTCCTACGAGCAGTACTTC. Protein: CASSPQQSSYEQYF.

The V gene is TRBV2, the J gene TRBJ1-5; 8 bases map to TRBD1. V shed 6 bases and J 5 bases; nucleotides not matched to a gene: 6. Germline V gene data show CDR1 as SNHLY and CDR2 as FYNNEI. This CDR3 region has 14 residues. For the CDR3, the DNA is TGTGCCAGCAGGACTGACAGGGGCTATCAGCCCCAGCATTTT. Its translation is CASRTDRGYQPQHF.

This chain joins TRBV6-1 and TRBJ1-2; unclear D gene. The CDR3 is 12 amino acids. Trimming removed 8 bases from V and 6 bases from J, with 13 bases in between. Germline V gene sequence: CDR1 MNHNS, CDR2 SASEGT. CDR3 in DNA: TGTGCCAGCCTGTCGAGGGTAGATGGCTACACCTTC. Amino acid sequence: CASLSRVDGYTF.

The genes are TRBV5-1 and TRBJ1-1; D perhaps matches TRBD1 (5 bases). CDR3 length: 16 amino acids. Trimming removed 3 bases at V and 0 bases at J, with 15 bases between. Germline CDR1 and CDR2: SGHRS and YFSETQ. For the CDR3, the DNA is TGCGCCAGCAGCTCGAAACCGACAGAATTGAACACTGAAGCTTTCTTT. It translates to CASSSKPTELNTEAFF.

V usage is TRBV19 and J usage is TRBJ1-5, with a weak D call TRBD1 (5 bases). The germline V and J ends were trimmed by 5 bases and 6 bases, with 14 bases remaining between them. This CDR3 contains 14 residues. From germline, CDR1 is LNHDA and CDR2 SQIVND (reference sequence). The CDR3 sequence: CASSWAGNRQPQHF. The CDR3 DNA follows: TGTGCCAGTAGTTGGGCAGGGAACCGTCAGCCCCAGCATTTT.

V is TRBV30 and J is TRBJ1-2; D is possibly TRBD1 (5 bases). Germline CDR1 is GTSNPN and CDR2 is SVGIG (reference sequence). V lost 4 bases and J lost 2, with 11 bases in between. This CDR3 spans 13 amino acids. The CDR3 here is CAWKRGGNYGYTF. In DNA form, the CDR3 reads TGTGCCTGGAAAAGGGGTGGGAACTATGGCTACACCTTC. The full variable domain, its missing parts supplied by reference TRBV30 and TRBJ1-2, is SQTIHQWPATLVQPVGSPLSLECTVEGTSNPNLYWYRQAAGRGLQLLFYSVGIGQISSEVPQNLSASRPQDRQFILSSKKLLLSDSGFYLCAWKRGGNYGYTFGSGTRLTVV.

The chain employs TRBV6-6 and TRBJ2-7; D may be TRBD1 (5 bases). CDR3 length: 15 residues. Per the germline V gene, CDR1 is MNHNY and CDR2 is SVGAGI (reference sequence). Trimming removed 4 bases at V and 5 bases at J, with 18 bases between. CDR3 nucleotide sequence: TGTGCCAGCAGTTCCCTCGCTCTCGACAGTCACGAGCAGTACTTC. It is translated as CASSSLALDSHEQYF.

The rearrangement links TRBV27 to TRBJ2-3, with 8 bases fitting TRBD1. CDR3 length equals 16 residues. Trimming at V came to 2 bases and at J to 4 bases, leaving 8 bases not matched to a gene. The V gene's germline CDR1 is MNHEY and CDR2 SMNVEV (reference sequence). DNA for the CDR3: TGTGCCAGCAGTTTAGGCACCCGGACAGGGCCAGATACGCAGTATTTT. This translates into CASSLGTRTGPDTQYF.

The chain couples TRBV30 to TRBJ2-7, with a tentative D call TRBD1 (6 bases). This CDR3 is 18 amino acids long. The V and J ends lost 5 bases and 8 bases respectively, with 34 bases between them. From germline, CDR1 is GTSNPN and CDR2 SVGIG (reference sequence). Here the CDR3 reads CAWVPPGAPSPLDRKQYF. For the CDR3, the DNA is TGTGCCTGGGTCCCCCCCGGTGCCCCTTCCCCATTAGACAGGAAGCAGTACTTC.

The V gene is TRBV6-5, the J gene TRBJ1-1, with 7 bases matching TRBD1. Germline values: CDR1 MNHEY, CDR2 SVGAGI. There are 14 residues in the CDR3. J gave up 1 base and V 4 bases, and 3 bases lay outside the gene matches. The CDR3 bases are TGTGCCAGCAGTTGCAGGACAGGGAACACTGAAGCTTTCTTT. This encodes CASSCRTGNTEAFF.